What follows are 7 T cell receptor beta chains derived from one specimen sequenced in a study of T cell repertoires in cytomegalovirus infection (dated by TCRdb to between 2019 and 2020). Explained via the paper, the treatment or condition label denotes: in vitro stimulation with specific CMV peptide epitopes to enrich CMV-specific T cells. The sequencing machine was an Illumina HiSeq 1500. TCRdb ran its own pipeline on the public reads, namely fastp trimming at Q25 and MiXCR clone calling, and kept in-frame beta chains. Rows with one shared CDR3 protein collapse into an entry with the most common genes and DNA. The sample contains some 800,000 distinct CDR3 sequences, around a third of them found a single time. The ten largest clones capture around 12% of the sample. Their recognized antigens are unknown. Sequenced here: cultured CD8+ T cells from PBMCs, sampled from culture after CMV antigen stimulation. The receptors derive from a human donor in good health (CMV status not recorded). Some clones in this sample may be carry-over from other donors' samples.

The table lists this clonotype with a count of one. The gene calls are TRBV29-1 and TRBJ1-2; 7 nucleotides line up with TRBD1. Losses at the gene ends were 2 bases for V and 1 base for J; bases not matched to a gene: 13. This CDR3 has 17 residues. Per the germline V gene, CDR1 is SQVTM and CDR2 is ANQGSEA. The CDR3 bases are TGCAGCGTTGAACAACAGGGGCTTAAGGAGGGTAACTATGGCTACACCTTC. Translating gives CSVEQQGLKEGNYGYTF.

This clonotype came up a few times. The chain's CDR3 is CASSQSRTGGRETQYF. CDR3 coding DNA: TGTGCCAGCAGCCAGAGTCGGACAGGGGGCAGGGAGACCCAGTACTTC. V and J are TRBV7-9 and TRBJ2-5, with 11 positions matching TRBD1. The junction had 10 bases not matched to a gene; V was cut back by 5 bases and J by 5 bases. Germline V gene sequence: CDR1 SEHNR, CDR2 FQNEAQ (reference sequence). This CDR3 has 16 amino acids.

The gene calls are TRBV9 and TRBJ2-3; 7 bases fit TRBD1. The CDR3 runs 16 residues. Germline lookup yields CDR1 SGDLS and CDR2 YYNGEE. Losses at the gene ends were 0 bases for V and 2 bases for J; bases not matched to a gene: 6. The CDR3 is CASSVGIRGTTDTQYF. The CDR3 bases are TGTGCCAGCAGCGTAGGGATCAGGGGGACCACAGATACGCAGTATTTT.

This chain connects TRBV5-4 to TRBJ1-2, with D perhaps matching TRBD1 (5 bases). The CDR3 runs 14 residues. The V and J ends lost 3 bases and 2 bases respectively, with 11 bases between them. The V gene's germline CDR1 is SGHNT and CDR2 YYREEE (reference sequence). The CDR3 bases are TGTGCCAGCAGCTCCAGGGAATCCAACTATGGCTACACCTTC. Amino acids: CASSSRESNYGYTF.

This clonotype was seen repeatedly, ten times or more. The chain is built from TRBV27 and TRBJ2-2; 14 bases align to TRBD2. CDR1 MNHEY and CDR2 SMNVEV come from the germline V gene (reference sequence). The junction had 3 bases not matched to a gene; V was cut back by 2 bases and J by 1 base. This CDR3 contains 18 residues. The CDR3 reads CASSLGLAGGLNTGELFF. DNA for the CDR3: TGTGCCAGCAGTTTAGGACTAGCGGGGGGCCTGAACACCGGGGAGCTGTTTTTT.

This chain links TRBV2 with TRBJ2-7; D perhaps matches TRBD2 (6 bases). Germline lookup yields CDR1 SNHLY and CDR2 FYNNEI. V was clipped by 4 bases and J by 6 bases, with 13 bases between them. This CDR3 comprises 13 residues. DNA of the CDR3: TGTGCCAGCAGTGCTGAGGGGAGGCTCGAGCAGTACGTC. It codes for CASSAEGRLEQYV.

The chain has TRBV24-1 and TRBJ1-4, with D hard to call. Germline CDR1 and CDR2: KGHDR and SFDVKD. The length of the CDR3 is 13 residues. Trimming took off 4 bases at V and 6 bases at J, with 8 bases between the two ends. The CDR3 DNA is TGTGCCACCAGTGAGACGGGTCATGAAAAACTGTTTTTT. Translated: CATSETGHEKLFF.